The sequence of this T cell receptor beta chain was determined in a study of cytomegalovirus exposure and HLA in healthy donors. Study findings and constraints: In an earlier analysis, most TCR beta V segments were productive about 90% or about 30% of the time. Later analysis associated a missense DCLRE1C variant with TCR beta V- and J-gene trimming. A list of approximately 160 TCR beta chains associated with cytomegalovirus was given.

Each donor's status was that of a healthy bone marrow donor. A multiplex PCR was run with 60 Vbeta primers and 13 Jbeta primers. The repertoire was sequenced with immunoSEQ multiplex PCR; TCRdb's copy has only in-frame clones and lacks some. Here the sample spans more than 85,000 clones, 75% to 85% being singletons. Of note for this clone: Antigen specificity is unknown.

The CDR3 runs to 16 residues. Germline-derived CDR1 and CDR2 are SGHRS and YFSETQ. V gave up 4 bases and J gave up 4 bases; unmatched junction bases: 12. Sequenced input: PBMCs. The sequence was collected from a woman aged 50 to 65 in good health and CMV-seropositive. The chain is built from TRBV5-1 and TRBJ2-5; 8 bases are shared with TRBD1. The CDR3 protein is CASSRGWQGAGETQYF. In DNA form, the CDR3 reads TGCGCCAGCAGCCGCGGCTGGCAGGGGGCAGGAGAGACCCAGTACTTC.